This T cell receptor (beta chain) was documented in a study of T cells after yellow fever vaccination (dated by TCRdb to between 2018 and 2020). Context from the whole study: Libraries from fractions with low cell numbers were prepared with the SMART-Seq v4 Ultra Low Input RNA kit. Blood was drawn at multiple timepoints before and after primary and secondary immunization, with bulk PBMC replicates and cell subsets isolated. To follow T-cell clones before and after both primary and booster YFV17D yellow fever vaccination, bulk TCR alpha and beta repertoires underwent longitudinal sequencing. Two healthy male donors, one aged 18 to 29 and one aged 30 to 39 years, were included in the cohort. Broader findings and caveats from the paper: The secondary T-cell response was found to be weaker but faster than the primary response, with a peak reached on day 5 rather than on day 15. Computational filtering was required because FACS-sorted repertoires could contain abundant contaminating clonotypes from the bulk population. A small share of clonotypes was detected in both CD4 and CD8 compartments, with the overlap likely arising from convergent recombination. Most clones expanded after primary vaccination were re-detected after the booster (just under 97% of CD4 and 80% to 90% of CD8), suggesting broad memory maintenance. Because only a couple of donors were included in the study, the extent to which the findings can be generalized is limited.

Synthesis of TCR cDNA relied on 5'RACE template switching, a step that introduced a universal primer site along with unique molecular identifiers. cDNA synthesis was primed from both the TCR alpha and TCR beta constant segments. Libraries were amplified in two PCR steps, with sample barcodes and sequencing adapters added in the second step. Sequencing of libraries was performed on Illumina HiSeq 2500 (2x100 bp) or NovaSeq (2x150 bp). In the authors' own workflow: MIGEC handled demultiplexing of reads and collapsing into UMI consensus sequences, while MiXCR performed V(D)J alignment. Using edgeR on replicate PBMC samples, clonotypes were called vaccine-responding if FDR was below 0.01 and the log2 fold change was above 5 up to day 15. CD4 or CD8 identity was assigned to each bulk clonotype according to whether the clonotype was present at higher abundance in the sequenced CD4 repertoire or the sequenced CD8 repertoire. The public reads were quality trimmed at Q25 with fastp and then assembled into clones with MiXCR by TCRdb, keeping productive beta chains. Merged by CDR3 protein, the rows form single entries marked with the most common genes and DNA. None of the V and J calls come from the authors' own analysis; TCRdb made them. The sample profile shows approximately 550,000 distinct CDR3 sequences; roughly 12% of them were found once. Clones ranked in the top ten supply 11% to 15% of the sample.

This clonotype has just a few counts. Its antigen target is currently unknown. Base-call qualities are not available, and no considerably larger clone is one nucleotide away. CDR1 and CDR2 are read off the germline V gene (reference sequence) as SGHNT and YYREEE. Deletion took 0 bases off V and 11 bases off J, with a span of 11 bases between the germline ends. The CDR3 sequence holds 12 residues, the cysteine and phenylalanine included. The DNA shown is the 36-base CDR3, in frame from base 1. Reading the label with the study, this specimen's treatment or condition is: live attenuated yellow fever vaccine strain. At each blood-draw timepoint, two biological replicates of bulk PBMCs were obtained. A standard Ficoll-Paque protocol was used to isolate PBMCs from peripheral blood. RNA was extracted with TriZol from bulk PBMCs, CD4 and CD8 fractions, and dextramer-positive and dextramer-negative fractions.

Sequenced here: PBMCs, sampled on the day of the yellow fever booster vaccination. The rearrangement joined TRBV5-4 to TRBJ1-1; the D gene lacks a confident call. The sequence came from a man under 40 who received the YFV17D yellow fever vaccine. The DNA reads as follows: TGTGCCAGCAGCTTGGGGGAGTCCGGGGCTTTCTTT. The encoded protein is CASSLGESGAFF.